The 27 T cell receptor beta chains reported below all come from one sample, sequenced in a study of cytomegalovirus exposure and HLA in healthy donors. The PCR had 60 Vbeta and 13 Jbeta primers. The assay was immunoSEQ multiplex PCR, and TCRdb's table has in-frame clones only and misses some. Among tens of thousands of clones listed, 6% to 9% were seen once. The sample comprised PBMCs. The source is a man between 50 and 59 years old in good health and CMV-seronegative.

This chain connects TRBV19 to TRBJ2-7, with 9 positions matching TRBD2. From germline, CDR1 is LNHDA and CDR2 SQIVND (reference sequence). J was trimmed by 6 bases and V by 4 bases; bases with no gene match: 10. The CDR3 sequence is 15 residues long. CDR3 bases: TGTGCCAGTAGTACACGGGGCGGGGGGGCGTCCGAGCAGTACTTC. Translating gives CASSTRGGGASEQYF.

V usage is TRBV11-1 and J usage is TRBJ2-5, with D tentatively TRBD1 (5 bases). This CDR3 spans 16 amino acids. CDR1 SGHAT and CDR2 FQDESV come from the germline V gene (reference sequence). The germline V and J ends were trimmed by 2 bases and 2 bases, with 15 bases remaining between them. CDR3 sequence (DNA): TGTGCCAGCAGCTTACCCCCAGGGCACGGACAAGAGACCCAGTACTTC. Encoded protein: CASSLPPGHGQETQYF.

In its sample, this clone was seen a few times. J is TRBJ2-2 and V is TRBV28, with unresolved D. CDR1 is MDHEN and CDR2 is SYDVKM in the germline V gene. This CDR3 region has 12 residues. V lost 2 bases to trimming and J lost 5 bases, with 3 bases between them. The CDR3 loop reads CASSLVTGELFF. CDR3 nucleotides: TGTGCCAGCAGTTTAGTAACCGGGGAGCTGTTTTTT.

This clone occurred a few times. The chain uses TRBV29-1 and TRBJ2-7, with D possibly being TRBD2 (6 bases). With 1 base removed from V and 3 bases from J, the gap between germline ends came to 13 bases. Germline lookup yields CDR1 SQVTM and CDR2 ANQGSEA. The CDR3 length is 14 residues. The CDR3 protein is CSVEVGLGHYEQYF. CDR3 nucleotides: TGCAGCGTTGAAGTGGGACTCGGGCACTACGAGCAGTACTTC.

Only a few counts were recorded for this clone. This sequence joins TRBV19 and TRBJ1-5, with D possibly TRBD1 on 6 matching bases. Germline V gene sequence: CDR1 LNHDA, CDR2 SQIVND (reference sequence). The CDR3 covers 16 residues. V was shortened by 2 bases and J by 5 bases, with 16 bases between the two germline ends. CDR3 protein: CASSIWKSGGHQPQHF. The DNA for the CDR3 is TGTGCCAGTAGTATATGGAAGAGTGGGGGCCATCAGCCCCAGCATTTT. The full variable domain, its missing parts supplied by reference TRBV19 and TRBJ1-5, is DGGITQSPKYLFRKEGQNVTLSCEQNLNHDAMYWYRQDPGQGLRLIYYSQIVNDFQKGDIAEGYSVSREKKESFPLTVTSAQKNPTAFYLCASSIWKSGGHQPQHFGDGTRLSIL.

This sequence joins TRBV9 and TRBJ2-1; 8 bases map to TRBD2. The CDR3 is 16 amino acids. Germline values: CDR1 SGDLS, CDR2 YYNGEE. The junction had 6 bases not matched to a gene; V was cut back by 0 bases and J by 4 bases. CDR3 in amino acids: CASSVGAPSGYNEQFF. In DNA form, the CDR3 reads TGTGCCAGCAGCGTAGGAGCCCCTAGCGGGTACAATGAGCAGTTCTTC.

The rearrangement joins TRBV12-2 to TRBJ2-1; the D segment call TRBD2 is taken from the table without a DNA check. TRBV12-2 is a pseudogene. The CDR3 is 18 residues long. This CDR3 is CASRLVLYSSMSYNEQFF. CDR3 nucleotides: TGTGCAAGTCGCTTAGTACTGTACTCTAGCATGTCCTACAATGAGCAGTTCTTC.

The chain is built from TRBV19 and TRBJ2-5; no clear D. V was clipped by 6 bases and J by 2 bases, with 10 bases between them. Looked up from germline, CDR1 is LNHDA and CDR2 is SQIVND (reference sequence). This CDR3 region has 13 residues. CDR3 bases: TGTGCCAGTAGCCCACTCCCTCAAGAGACCCAGTACTTC. Translating it yields CASSPLPQETQYF.

The V and J genes are TRBV7-3 and TRBJ2-3; D is perhaps TRBD2 (7 bases). The CDR3 is 18 residues long. CDR1 SGHTA and CDR2 FQGTGA come from the germline V gene. The ends were cut back, 0 bases at V and 3 bases at J, with 19 bases in the middle. This CDR3 reads CASSLTFRGAVSTDTQYF. In DNA form, the CDR3 reads TGTGCCAGCAGCTTAACGTTTCGGGGGGCCGTGTCAACAGATACGCAGTATTTT.

Only a few counts were recorded for this clone. J is TRBJ2-7 and V is TRBV4-3; TRBD1 is a possible D gene (5 bases). Trimming took off 2 bases at V and 7 bases at J, with 12 bases between the two ends. Looked up from germline, CDR1 is LGHNA and CDR2 is YSLEER. This CDR3 spans 13 amino acids. This chain's CDR3 is CASSQTGAREQYF. CDR3 nucleotide sequence: TGCGCCAGCAGCCAAACAGGTGCCAGGGAGCAGTACTTC.

This clone was detected only a few times. This rearrangement joins TRBV7-9 to TRBJ2-5; maybe TRBD1 (5 bases). The CDR3 is 10 residues long. CDR1 and CDR2 from the germline V gene are SEHNR and FQNEAQ (reference sequence). The V and J ends lost 5 bases and 9 bases respectively, with 7 bases between them. In nucleotides, the CDR3 is TGTGCCAGCAGCCCCAGGGCCCAGTACTTC. This codes for CASSPRAQYF.

This clone was found a few times. The chain is built from TRBV4-2 and TRBJ2-3, with a tentative D call TRBD2 (7 bases). Germline CDR1 LGHNA, CDR2 YNFKEQ. CDR3 size: 17 residues. V lost 1 base, J lost 1 base, and 15 bases lay in between. In nucleotides, the CDR3 is TGTGCCAGCAGCCAAGCTATAGGGGAGGGGGGCACAGATACGCAGTATTTT. Encoded protein: CASSQAIGEGGTDTQYF.

Only a few counts were recorded for this clone. The chain uses TRBV7-8 and TRBJ2-6; D is possibly TRBD1 (5 bases). Looked up from germline, CDR1 is SGHVS and CDR2 is FQNEAQ. Trimming stripped 3 bases from V and 6 bases from J, with 9 bases between. The CDR3 has 14 residues. In DNA form, the CDR3 reads TGTGCCAGCAGCTTCCAGGGTCTGGCCAACGTCCTGACTTTC. Residues: CASSFQGLANVLTF.

The rearrangement links TRBV5-1 to TRBJ1-1; TRBD1 matches 7 bases. This CDR3 has 15 amino acids. Unmatched junction bases numbered 10, after V lost 4 bases and J lost 4 bases. In germline, CDR1 is SGHRS, CDR2 YFSETQ. The CDR3 nucleotides are TGCGCCAGCAGCCCCACGACAGGGCGGGGCACTGAAGCTTTCTTT. This gives the protein CASSPTTGRGTEAFF.

With respect to this clone: Other DNA sequences in the same sample also yield this CDR3. The CDR3 reads CASSLAIAIYTEAFF. DNA for the CDR3: TGCGCCAGCAGCTTGGCAATAGCCATATACACTGAAGCTTTCTTT. The chain couples TRBV5-1 to TRBJ1-1; unclear D gene. Trimming pared 0 bases from V and 3 bases from J, leaving 12 bases between. This CDR3 is 15 amino acids long. The germline V gene has CDR1 SGHRS and CDR2 YFSETQ.

The chain uses TRBV11-2 and TRBJ2-7; TRBD2 matches at 7 bases. Per germline, CDR1 SGHAT and CDR2 FQNNGV. After removal of 6 bases from V and 5 bases from J, the junction contained 10 bases not matched to a gene. CDR3 length: 14 amino acids. Here the CDR3 reads CASSPGLEGDEQYF. The CDR3 bases are TGTGCCAGCAGTCCCGGACTAGAAGGTGACGAGCAGTACTTC.

V and J are TRBV28 and TRBJ1-2, with 8 bases aligning to TRBD1. V lost 5 bases, J lost 8 bases, and 4 bases stayed unmatched. The CDR3 extends over 12 amino acids. From germline, CDR1 is MDHEN and CDR2 SYDVKM. The CDR3 region is CASSQGAVGYTF. CDR3 sequence (DNA): TGTGCCAGCAGTCAGGGGGCAGTAGGCTACACCTTC.

The V and J genes are TRBV5-1 and TRBJ1-2; D is perhaps TRBD1 (6 bases). The ends were cut back, 4 bases at V and 4 bases at J, with 17 bases in the middle. Germline V gene data show CDR1 as SGHRS and CDR2 as YFSETQ. The CDR3 consists of 15 residues. The CDR3: CASSPENRAGYGYTF. In nucleotides, the CDR3 is TGCGCCAGCAGCCCAGAAAACAGGGCTGGCTATGGCTACACCTTC.

This clone was counted only a few times. This chain joins TRBV6-6 and TRBJ1-1; no firm D call. Germline CDR1 is MNHNY and CDR2 is SVGAGI (reference sequence). The CDR3 totals 16 residues. The V end was cut by 6 bases, the J end by 1 base, with 18 bases between. The CDR3 DNA reads as TGTGCCAGCAGATCCACCCGCGCAAGTGCGAACACTGAAGCTTTCTTT. Translation: CASRSTRASANTEAFF.

This clone came up a few times. CDR3 in amino acids: CATSRGTGSLYGYTF. The CDR3 DNA is TGTGCCACCAGCAGAGGAACAGGGTCCCTATATGGCTACACCTTC. The chain is built from TRBV15 and TRBJ1-2, with D perhaps matching TRBD1 (6 bases). CDR3 length equals 15 residues. From germline, CDR1 is LNHNV and CDR2 YYDKDF (reference sequence). V lost 1 base, J lost 5 bases, and 14 bases lay in between.

This clone appeared a few times. The chain's CDR3 is CASSLQSGSHNEQFF. The CDR3 bases are TGCGCCAGCAGCTTGCAAAGCGGGAGCCACAATGAGCAGTTCTTC. This sequence joins TRBV5-1 and TRBJ2-1, with TRBD2 matching over 8 bases. CDR1 and CDR2 (germline): SGHRS, YFSETQ. This CDR3 contains 15 residues. V lost 1 base, J lost 5 bases, and 5 bases stayed unmatched.

This clone has just a few counts. The CDR3 reads CASSTGLAYTQYF. DNA for the CDR3: TGCGCCAGCAGCACCGGACTAGCGTATACGCAGTATTTT. The chain combines TRBV5-1 with TRBJ2-3; 9 positions agree with TRBD2. Trimming at V came to 4 bases and at J to 7 bases, leaving 4 bases not matched to a gene. Germline V gene data show CDR1 as SGHRS and CDR2 as YFSETQ. This CDR3 contains 13 residues. Together with reference TRBV5-1 and TRBJ2-3, the CDR3 gives the full variable domain: KAGVTQTPRYLIKTRGQQVTLSCSPISGHRSVSWYQQTPGQGLQFLFEYFSETQRNKGNFPGRFSGRQFSNSRSEMNVSTLELGDSALYLCASSTGLAYTQYFGPGTRLTVL.

There are a few counts of this clone. The CDR3 nucleotides are TGTGCCAGCAAGCGGATGGCCTATAGCAATCAGCCCCAGCATTTT. Its protein is CASKRMAYSNQPQHF. The chain combines TRBV27 with TRBJ1-5; D gene uncertain. The V gene lost 7 bases and the J gene lost 0 bases, with 13 bases spanning the gap. CDR1 is MNHEY and CDR2 is SMNVEV in the germline V gene (reference sequence). This CDR3 region has 15 residues.

This clone occurred a few times. The chain joins TRBV18 to TRBJ2-7; D may be TRBD2 (5 bases). The CDR3 covers 14 residues. Germline V CDR1 and CDR2: KGHSH, LQKENI. The V and J ends lost 5 bases and 9 bases respectively, with 20 bases between them. CDR3 nucleotide sequence: TGTGCCAGCTCATTGTACCAGGACTTACCGCCGCAGTACTTC. Translating it yields CASSLYQDLPPQYF.

The chain couples TRBV27 to TRBJ2-4, with 8 bases identical to TRBD2. The CDR3 consists of 16 residues. V lost 5 bases to trimming and J lost 5 bases; unmatched junction nucleotides: 11. Germline CDR1 reads MNHEY; CDR2 reads SMNVEV (reference sequence). DNA of the CDR3: TGTGCCAGCAGTCCCCCGCACGGGACTAGACAAAACATTCAGTACTTC. Translated: CASSPPHGTRQNIQYF.

The chain links TRBV6-1 to TRBJ2-5, with 9 bases identical to TRBD2. The CDR3 runs to 15 residues. The germline V gene encodes CDR1 MNHNS and CDR2 SASEGT. V shed 8 bases and J 2 bases; nucleotides not matched to a gene: 9. The CDR3 protein is CASSGEAGGQETQYF. CDR3 DNA sequence: TGTGCCAGCTCCGGGGAGGCGGGGGGGCAAGAGACCCAGTACTTC.

The CDR3 nucleotides read TGCAGTGCCTCCCCTCTCTACGAGCAGTACTTC. This gives the protein CSASPLYEQYF. The chain is built from TRBV20-1 and TRBJ2-7; D is unclear. Trimming left V 6 bases short and J 3 bases short, with 9 bases between. The CDR3 runs 11 residues. Germline-derived CDR1 and CDR2 are DFQATT and SNEGSKA (reference sequence).